The rows below give T cell receptor beta chains drawn from one sample of a study of blood T cell repertoires in COVID-19. TCRdb's table, derived via immunoSEQ multiplex PCR, lists solely in-frame clones and lacks some. There are approximately 35,000 clones in the sample; more than 70% occur only once, and approximately 47% lies in the top ten. The sequencing sample was made of peripheral blood. Source of these receptors: a human donor in a cohort sampled during active COVID-19. Both conserved end residues are part of each CDR3. D genes are given only for firm matches.

>TRBJ2-4|NA|TRBV6-1
CASSDRGINIQYF
>TRBJ2-2|TRBD2|TRBV5-6
CASSFGGGTNTGELFF
>TRBJ2-7|TRBD2|TRBV6-5
CASSYSIAGGSYEQYF
>TRBJ2-3|TRBD2|TRBV5-5
CASSIEPGGRDTQYF
>TRBJ1-1|TRBD1|TRBV5-6
CASSLGRTGNTEAFF
>TRBJ2-5|TRBD2|TRBV5-1
CASSLALGGGETQYF
>TRBJ1-1|NA|TRBV12-5
CASGFAANTEAFF
>TRBJ1-3|NA|TRBV3-1/TRBV3-2
CASSQRIKDTGGNTIYF
>TRBJ2-5|NA|TRBV9
CASSVGQQETQYF
>TRBJ2-1|NA|TRBV18
CASSPPADNEQFF
>TRBJ1-4|TRBD1|TRBV25-1
CASSEFSGQGYEKLFF
>TRBJ2-7|NA|TRBV5-1
CASSWAAQGVYEQYF
>TRBJ1-1|TRBD1|TRBV5-1
CASSPGQGGTEAFF
>TRBJ2-1|TRBD1|TRBV28
CASKHRDRAYNEQFF
>TRBJ2-7|TRBD2|TRBV11-2
CASSLDWGGTEQYF
>TRBJ2-7|NA|TRBV3-1/TRBV3-2
CASSQRSGGLTYEQYF
>TRBJ2-2|NA|TRBV11-2
CASNRKPGSDGELFF
>TRBJ1-2|TRBD1|TRBV5-8
CASSLGRVAGGGGGYTF
>TRBJ1-6|TRBD1|TRBV5-1
CASSSIQTGGRSPLHF
>TRBJ1-2|NA|TRBV18
CASSPSAASRGGYTF
>TRBJ2-4|TRBD1|TRBV4-1
CASSQGQGANLAKNIQYF
>TRBJ1-1|TRBD1|TRBV29-1
CSVHGLYRGNTEAFF
>TRBJ1-6|TRBD1|TRBV28
CASRESTGLVSPLHF
>TRBJ2-2|NA|TRBV19
CASSIWGPAGAEITGELFF
>TRBJ2-2|TRBD1|TRBV10-3
CAISRLRGPNTGELFF
>TRBJ2-7|NA|TRBV7-8
CASSAGISGEQYF
>TRBJ2-1|TRBD2|TRBV18
CASSPGTSGNEQFF
>TRBJ1-3|NA|TRBV10-3
CATLSGNTIYF
>TRBJ2-3|TRBD2|TRBV29-1
CSVDDGGVDTQYF
>TRBJ2-3|TRBD2|TRBV11-2
CASSRSGGTDTQYF
>TRBJ2-7|TRBD2|TRBV6-1
CASSEASSGHYEQYF
>TRBJ1-2|NA|TRBV5-1
CASSSTQGYGYTF
>TRBJ2-7|TRBD2|TRBV28
CASSYPNDGGGSYEQYF
>TRBJ2-2|NA|TRBV5-5
CASSPGVGGELFF
>TRBJ2-7|NA|TRBV11-2
CASSLDQVSYEQYF
>TRBJ1-2|NA|TRBV12-3/TRBV12-4
CASSLGDYYGYTF